This section outlines one TCR beta chain sequence together with its context. The data derive from a study of blood T cell repertoires in COVID-19. Study-wide context: PBMCs, B-cell-depleted T cells, or T cells provided the cDNA or gDNA that made up the material.

The germline CDR1 and CDR2 sequences are MNHEY and SMNVEV (reference sequence). The J segment lost 7 bases and the V segment lost 7 bases, leaving 18 bases of the junction unmatched. The length of the CDR3 is 16 residues. As originally analysed: Cell counts per sample came from amplifying reference gene primers. The method was immunoSEQ multiplex PCR; TCRdb's version includes in-frame clones alone and lacks a portion of them. For V, J and clone size, that table is used; D and trimming come from the DNA. The sample has under 300,000 clones; 88% are singletons. Researchers sorted participants into cohorts using their self-reported clinical history.

The receptor comes from a woman in her sixties or seventies in a cohort exposed to, infected with or recovered from COVID-19 (not recorded which). The chain carries TRBV27 and TRBJ2-7; 8 nucleotides line up with TRBD2. Sequencing used PBMCs or T cells enriched from blood (not recorded which). CDR3 residues: CASIRAPSGGPREQYF. The CDR3 DNA reads TGTGCCAGCATTCGTGCCCCCTCGGGAGGGCCAAGAGAGCAGTACTTC.